This T cell receptor beta chain comes out of a study of human T cells and chemical hapten exposure. About the study: Epicutaneous patch tests delivered 0.01% DPC to the upper back, with evaluation at 6 days. The patients, most of them female, presented with alopecia areata, totalis or universalis. Study results and limitations: A positive correlation with patch test score was found for PT1 expanded TCR counts.

To note about this clonotype: The antigen remains undetermined.

TCRdb used MiXCR to reprocess the RACE reads, holding one entry per CDR3 protein. Of 150,000 to 200,000 distinct CDR3 sequences in the sample, 25% to 35% were seen once. The time point is: pre-sensitization, week 0. Stated treatment: therapeutic diphenylcyclopropenone sensitization with weekly scalp DPC. The clonotype was recovered from a woman in her twenties or thirties with alopecia areata. Some clones in this sample may be carry-over from other donors' samples. Sequencing used whole blood, obtained in connection with sensitization to the hapten diphenylcyclopropenone (DPC).

The CDR3 sequence is CASSRTGPNTEAFF. CDR3 bases: TGTGCCAGCTCCCGGACAGGGCCGAACACTGAAGCTTTCTTT. The genes are TRBV18 and TRBJ1-1; TRBD1 agrees at 8 bases. Losses at the gene ends were 6 bases for V and 1 base for J; bases not matched to a gene: 4. CDR1 and CDR2 from the germline V gene are KGHSH and LQKENI. The CDR3 extends over 14 amino acids.